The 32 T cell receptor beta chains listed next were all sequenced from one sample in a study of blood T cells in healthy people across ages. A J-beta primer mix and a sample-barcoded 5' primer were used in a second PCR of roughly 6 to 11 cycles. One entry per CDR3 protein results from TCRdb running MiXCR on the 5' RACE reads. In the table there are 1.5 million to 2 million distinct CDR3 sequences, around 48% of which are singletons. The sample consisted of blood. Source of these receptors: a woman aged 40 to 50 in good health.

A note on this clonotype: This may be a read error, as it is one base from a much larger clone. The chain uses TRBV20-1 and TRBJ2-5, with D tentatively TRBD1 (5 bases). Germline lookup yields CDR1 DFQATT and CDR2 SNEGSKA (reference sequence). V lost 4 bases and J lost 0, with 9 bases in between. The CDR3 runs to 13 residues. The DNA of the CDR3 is TGCAGTGCTAATCACAGGAACCAAGAGACCCAGTACTTC. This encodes CSANHRNQETQYF.

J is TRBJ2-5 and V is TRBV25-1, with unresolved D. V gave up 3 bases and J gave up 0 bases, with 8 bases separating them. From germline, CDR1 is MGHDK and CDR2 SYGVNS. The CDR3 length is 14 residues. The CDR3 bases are TGTGCCAGCAGTGACGCGACACACCAAGAGACCCAGTACTTC. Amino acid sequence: CASSDATHQETQYF.

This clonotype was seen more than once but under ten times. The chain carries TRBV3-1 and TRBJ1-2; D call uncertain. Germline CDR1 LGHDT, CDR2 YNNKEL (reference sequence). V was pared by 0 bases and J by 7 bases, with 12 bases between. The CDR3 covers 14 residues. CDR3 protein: CASSQESGHPGYTF. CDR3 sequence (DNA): TGTGCCAGCAGCCAAGAGTCCGGGCACCCTGGCTACACCTTC.

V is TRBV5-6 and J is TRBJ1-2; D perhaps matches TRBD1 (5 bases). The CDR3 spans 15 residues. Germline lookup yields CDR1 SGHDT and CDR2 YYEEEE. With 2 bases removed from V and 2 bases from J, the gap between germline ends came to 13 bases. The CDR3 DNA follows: TGTGCCAGCAGCTTCCCGACAGAGTTCAACTATGGCTACACCTTC. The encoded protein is CASSFPTEFNYGYTF.

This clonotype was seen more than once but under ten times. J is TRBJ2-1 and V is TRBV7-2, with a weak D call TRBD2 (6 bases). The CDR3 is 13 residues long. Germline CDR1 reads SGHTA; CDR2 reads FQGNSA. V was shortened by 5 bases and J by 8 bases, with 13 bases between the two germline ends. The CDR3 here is CASSLSGRYEQFF. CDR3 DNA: TGTGCCAGCAGCCTCAGCGGGCGTTATGAGCAGTTCTTC.

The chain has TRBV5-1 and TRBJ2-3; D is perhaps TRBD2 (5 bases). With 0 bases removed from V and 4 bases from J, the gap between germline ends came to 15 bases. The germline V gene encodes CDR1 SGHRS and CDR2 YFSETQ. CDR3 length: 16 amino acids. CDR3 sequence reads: CASSLAEGRVADTQYF. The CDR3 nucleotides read TGCGCCAGCAGCTTGGCCGAAGGGCGGGTGGCAGATACGCAGTATTTT.

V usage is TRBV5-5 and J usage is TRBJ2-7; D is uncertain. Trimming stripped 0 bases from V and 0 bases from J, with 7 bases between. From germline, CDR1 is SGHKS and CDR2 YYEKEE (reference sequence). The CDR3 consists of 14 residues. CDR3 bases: TGTGCCAGCAGCTTGGATATGAGCTCCTACGAGCAGTACTTC. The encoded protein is CASSLDMSSYEQYF.

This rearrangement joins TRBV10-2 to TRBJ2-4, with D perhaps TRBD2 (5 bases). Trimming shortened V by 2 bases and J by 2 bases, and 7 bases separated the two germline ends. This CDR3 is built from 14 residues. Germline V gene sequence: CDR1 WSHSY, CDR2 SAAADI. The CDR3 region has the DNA TGCGCCAGCAGTGAGCCGGGGTCCAAAAACATTCAGTACTTC. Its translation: CASSEPGSKNIQYF.

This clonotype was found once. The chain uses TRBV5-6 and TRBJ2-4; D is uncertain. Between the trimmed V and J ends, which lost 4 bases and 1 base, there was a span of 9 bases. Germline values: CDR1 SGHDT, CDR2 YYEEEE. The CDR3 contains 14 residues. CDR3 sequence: CASSGWAAKNIQYF. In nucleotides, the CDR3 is TGTGCCAGCAGCGGGTGGGCCGCCAAAAACATTCAGTACTTC.

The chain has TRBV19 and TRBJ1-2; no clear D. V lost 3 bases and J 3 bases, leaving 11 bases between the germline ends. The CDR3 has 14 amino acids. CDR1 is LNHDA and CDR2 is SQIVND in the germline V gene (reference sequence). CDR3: CASSIPDTDYGYTF. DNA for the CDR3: TGTGCCAGTAGTATTCCAGACACTGACTATGGCTACACCTTC.

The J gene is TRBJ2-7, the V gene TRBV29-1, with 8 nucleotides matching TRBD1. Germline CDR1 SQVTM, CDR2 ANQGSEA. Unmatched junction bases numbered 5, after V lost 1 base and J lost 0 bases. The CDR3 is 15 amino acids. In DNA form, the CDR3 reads TGCAGCGTTGAAGCTATACAGGGGGGCTCCTACGAGCAGTACTTC. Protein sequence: CSVEAIQGGSYEQYF.

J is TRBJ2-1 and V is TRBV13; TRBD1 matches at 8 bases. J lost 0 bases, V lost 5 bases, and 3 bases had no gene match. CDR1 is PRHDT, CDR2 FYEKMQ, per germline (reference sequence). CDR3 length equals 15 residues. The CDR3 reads CASSGQGYSYNEQFF. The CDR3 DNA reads TGTGCCAGCAGCGGACAGGGCTACTCCTACAATGAGCAGTTCTTC.

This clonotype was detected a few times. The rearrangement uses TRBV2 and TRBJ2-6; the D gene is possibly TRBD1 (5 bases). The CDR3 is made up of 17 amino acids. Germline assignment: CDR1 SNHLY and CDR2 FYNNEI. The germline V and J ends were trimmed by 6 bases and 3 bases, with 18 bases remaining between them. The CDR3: CASRRRPGIGGANVLTF. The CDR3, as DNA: TGTGCCAGCAGACGAAGACCAGGGATCGGTGGGGCCAACGTCCTGACTTTC. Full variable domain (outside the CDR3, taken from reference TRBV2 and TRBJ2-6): EPEVTQTPSHQVTQMGQEVILRCVPISNHLYFYWYRQILGQKVEFLVSFYNNEISEKSEIFDDQFSVERPDGSNFTLKIRSTKLEDSAMYFCASRRRPGIGGANVLTFGAGSRLTVL.

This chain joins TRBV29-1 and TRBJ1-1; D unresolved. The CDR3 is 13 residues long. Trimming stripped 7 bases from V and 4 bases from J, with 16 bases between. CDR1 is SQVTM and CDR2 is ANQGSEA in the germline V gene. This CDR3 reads CSAAGPWGTEAFF. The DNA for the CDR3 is TGCAGCGCCGCAGGACCCTGGGGCACTGAAGCTTTCTTT. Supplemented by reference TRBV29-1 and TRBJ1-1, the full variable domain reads SAVISQKPSRDICQRGTSLTIQCQVDSQVTMMFWYRQQPGQSLTLIATANQGSEATYESGFVIDKFPISRPNLTFSTLTVSNMSPEDSSIYLCSAAGPWGTEAFFGQGTRLTVV.

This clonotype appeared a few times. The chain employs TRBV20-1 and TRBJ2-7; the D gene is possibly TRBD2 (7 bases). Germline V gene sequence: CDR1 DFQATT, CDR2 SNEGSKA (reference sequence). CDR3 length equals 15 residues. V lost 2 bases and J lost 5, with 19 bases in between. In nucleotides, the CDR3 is TGCAGTGCTAGACCCCTAGGGAGGGGGTTTCACGAGCAGTACTTC. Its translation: CSARPLGRGFHEQYF.

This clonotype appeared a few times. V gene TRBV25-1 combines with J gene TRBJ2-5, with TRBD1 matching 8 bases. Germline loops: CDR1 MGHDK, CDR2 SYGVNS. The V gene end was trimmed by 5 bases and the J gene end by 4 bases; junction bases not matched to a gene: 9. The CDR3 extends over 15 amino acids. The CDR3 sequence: CASSLTGVYGETQYF. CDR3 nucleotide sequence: TGTGCCAGCAGTTTGACAGGGGTGTATGGAGAGACCCAGTACTTC.

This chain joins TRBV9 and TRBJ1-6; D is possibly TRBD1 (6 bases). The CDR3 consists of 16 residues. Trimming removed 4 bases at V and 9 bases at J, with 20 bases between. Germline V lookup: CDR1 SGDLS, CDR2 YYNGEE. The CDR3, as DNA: TGTGCCAGCAGCCTGGCCGCAGGGGCGGCCGGTTCACCCCTCCACTTT. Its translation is CASSLAAGAAGSPLHF.

In nucleotides, the CDR3 is TGCAGTGCTAGAGATCCGCTGCAAGCAGATACGCAGTATTTT. Protein sequence: CSARDPLQADTQYF. The chain recombines TRBV20-1 with TRBJ2-3; D is uncertain. CDR3 length equals 14 residues. Germline V lookup: CDR1 DFQATT, CDR2 SNEGSKA (reference sequence). V gave up 0 bases and J gave up 4 bases, with 11 bases separating them.

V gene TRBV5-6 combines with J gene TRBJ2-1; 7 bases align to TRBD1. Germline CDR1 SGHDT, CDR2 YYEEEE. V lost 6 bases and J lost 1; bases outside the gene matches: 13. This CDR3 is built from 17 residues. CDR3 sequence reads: CASTGIEGARSYNEQFF. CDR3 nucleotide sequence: TGTGCCAGCACGGGGATTGAGGGGGCGAGGTCCTACAATGAGCAGTTCTTC.

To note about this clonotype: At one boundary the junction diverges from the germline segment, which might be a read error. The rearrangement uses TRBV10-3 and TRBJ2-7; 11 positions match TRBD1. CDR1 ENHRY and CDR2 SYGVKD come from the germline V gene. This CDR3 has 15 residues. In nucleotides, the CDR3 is TGTGCCGTCAGCCCCGGACAGGGGGCGAATTACGAGCAGTACTTC. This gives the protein CAVSPGQGANYEQYF.

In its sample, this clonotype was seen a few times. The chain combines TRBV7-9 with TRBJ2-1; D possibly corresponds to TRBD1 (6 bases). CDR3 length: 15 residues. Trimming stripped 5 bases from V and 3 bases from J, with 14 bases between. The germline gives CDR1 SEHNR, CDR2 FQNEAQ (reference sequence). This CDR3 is CASSRGTKDYNEQFF. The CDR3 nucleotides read TGTGCCAGCAGCCGAGGGACAAAGGACTACAATGAGCAGTTCTTC.

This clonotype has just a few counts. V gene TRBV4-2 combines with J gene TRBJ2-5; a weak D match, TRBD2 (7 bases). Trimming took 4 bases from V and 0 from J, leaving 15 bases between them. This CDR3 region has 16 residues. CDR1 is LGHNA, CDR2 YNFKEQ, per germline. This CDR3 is CASSPSGGPDQETQYF. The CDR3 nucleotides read TGTGCCAGCAGCCCCTCCGGGGGGCCCGACCAAGAGACCCAGTACTTC.

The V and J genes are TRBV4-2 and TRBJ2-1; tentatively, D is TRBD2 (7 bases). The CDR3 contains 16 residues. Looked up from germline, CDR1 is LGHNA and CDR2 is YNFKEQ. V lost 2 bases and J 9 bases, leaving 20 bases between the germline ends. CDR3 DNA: TGTGCCAGCAGCCAACATAGGGGGGGCAATAAGGGTGAGCAGTTCTTC. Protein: CASSQHRGGNKGEQFF.

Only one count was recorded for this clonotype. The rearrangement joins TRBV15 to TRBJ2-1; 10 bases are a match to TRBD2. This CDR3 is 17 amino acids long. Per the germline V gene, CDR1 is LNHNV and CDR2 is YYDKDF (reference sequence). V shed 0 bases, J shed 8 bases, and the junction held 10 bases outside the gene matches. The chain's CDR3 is CATSREGLSGGFHEQFF. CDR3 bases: TGTGCCACCAGCAGAGAGGGGCTTAGCGGGGGGTTTCATGAGCAGTTCTTC.

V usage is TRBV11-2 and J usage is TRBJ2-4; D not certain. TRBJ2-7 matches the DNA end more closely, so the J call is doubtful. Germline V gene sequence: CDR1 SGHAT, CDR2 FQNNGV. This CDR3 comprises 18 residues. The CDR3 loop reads CASSLGRPDGYLSYEQYF. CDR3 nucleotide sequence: TGTGCCAGCAGCTTAGGCAGACCAGATGGGTATCTTTCCTACGAGCAGTACTTC.

CDR3 region: CASSAGTSVSDTQYF. The CDR3 DNA sequence: TGTGCCAGCAGTGCCGGGACTAGCGTATCAGATACGCAGTATTTT. This chain links TRBV2 with TRBJ2-3; 10 positions match TRBD2. Germline CDR1 SNHLY, CDR2 FYNNEI. The CDR3 totals 15 residues. Germline trimming cut 4 bases from V and 4 bases from J; bases unmatched to any gene: 5.

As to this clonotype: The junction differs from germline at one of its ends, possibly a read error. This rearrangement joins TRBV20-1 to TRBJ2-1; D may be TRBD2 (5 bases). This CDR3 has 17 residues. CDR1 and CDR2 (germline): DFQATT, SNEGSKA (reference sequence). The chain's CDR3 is CSASGEPGSSSYTEQFF. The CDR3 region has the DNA TGCAGTGCTAGCGGGGAGCCGGGATCAAGCTCCTACACTGAGCAGTTCTTC.

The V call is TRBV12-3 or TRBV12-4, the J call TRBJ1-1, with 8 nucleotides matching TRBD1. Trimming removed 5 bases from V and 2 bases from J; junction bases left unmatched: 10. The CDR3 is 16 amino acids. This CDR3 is CASSPQGAGLNTEAFF. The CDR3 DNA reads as TGTGCCAGCAGTCCGCAGGGGGCCGGACTAAACACTGAAGCTTTCTTT.

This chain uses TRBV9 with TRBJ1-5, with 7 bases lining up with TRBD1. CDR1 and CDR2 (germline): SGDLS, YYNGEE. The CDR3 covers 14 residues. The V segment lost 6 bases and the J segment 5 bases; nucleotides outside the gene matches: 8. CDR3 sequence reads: CASNNRGMDQPQHF. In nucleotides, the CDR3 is TGTGCCAGCAATAACAGGGGAATGGATCAGCCCCAGCATTTT.

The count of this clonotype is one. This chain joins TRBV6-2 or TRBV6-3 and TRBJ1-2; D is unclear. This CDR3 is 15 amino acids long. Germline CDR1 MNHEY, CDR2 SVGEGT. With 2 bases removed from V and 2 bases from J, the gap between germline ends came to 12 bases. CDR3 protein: CASSYVGGTNYGYTF. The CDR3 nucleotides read TGTGCCAGCAGTTACGTTGGCGGCACGAACTATGGCTACACCTTC.

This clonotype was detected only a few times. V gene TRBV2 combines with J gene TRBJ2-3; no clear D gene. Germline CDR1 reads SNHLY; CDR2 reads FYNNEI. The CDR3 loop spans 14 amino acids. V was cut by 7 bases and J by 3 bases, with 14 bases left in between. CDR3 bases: TGTGCCAGCAAGCCCCAGACAAGGACAGATACGCAGTATTTT. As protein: CASKPQTRTDTQYF. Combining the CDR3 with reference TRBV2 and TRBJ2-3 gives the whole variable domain EPEVTQTPSHQVTQMGQEVILRCVPISNHLYFYWYRQILGQKVEFLVSFYNNEISEKSEIFDDQFSVERPDGSNFTLKIRSTKLEDSAMYFCASKPQTRTDTQYFGPGTRLTVL.

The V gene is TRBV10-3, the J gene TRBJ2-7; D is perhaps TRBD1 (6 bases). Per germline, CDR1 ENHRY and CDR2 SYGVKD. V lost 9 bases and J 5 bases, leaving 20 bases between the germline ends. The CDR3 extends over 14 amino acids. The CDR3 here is CAMSSQGFTDEQYF. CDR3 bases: TGTGCCATGAGTTCTCAGGGGTTTACGGACGAGCAGTACTTC.